This record covers a single TCR beta chain. Its antigen remains unidentified. Germline V gene data show CDR1 as SGHRS and CDR2 as YFSETQ. With 5 bases clipped from V and 5 bases from J, the junction kept 9 bases outside the gene matches. This CDR3 region has 14 residues. This entry belongs to a study of identifying expanded T cells in peripheral blood. Study-wide points: Across healthy donors, higher total template counts meant significantly greater approximately 2-week count variance. Differentially abundant clones: around 1.1 between replicates, approximately 15 at about two weeks, around 20 at four.

During the collection period, no donor immune events like infections were recorded. TCRdb's table, derived via immunoSEQ multiplex PCR, lists solely in-frame clones and lacks some. The data hold about 91,000 clones, with about nine tenths observed a single time. Sequencing was carried out using blood. This receptor was obtained from a person aged 18-70 years in good health. The rearrangement joins TRBV5-1 to TRBJ2-7, with 8 bases identical to TRBD2. Here the CDR3 DNA reads TGCGCCAGCAGTCTTCGAGCGGGAGACGACGAGCAGTACTTC. This codes for CASSLRAGDDEQYF.